The 15 T cell receptor beta chains presented below share a single source sample, sequenced in a study of cytomegalovirus exposure and HLA in healthy donors. PCR was performed using 60 Vbeta and 13 Jbeta primers. The table came from immunoSEQ multiplex PCR; TCRdb's copy has only in-frame clones and leaves some out. The top ten clones hold about a tenth of a sample with about 110,000 clones, less than 75% of them seen once. Sequencing was performed on PBMCs. The receptors were sampled from a man aged 40-50 years in good health and CMV-seropositive.

The rearrangement joins TRBV5-6 to TRBJ2-7, with D perhaps matching TRBD1 (6 bases). The CDR3 totals 18 residues. Germline V gene sequence: CDR1 SGHDT, CDR2 YYEEEE. V was trimmed by 5 bases and J by 4 bases, leaving 28 bases between them. CDR3 bases: TGTGCCAGCAGGCTAGGGAGAGGGGGAAGGGGAAAGGGGTACGAGCAGTACGTC. Residues: CASRLGRGGRGKGYEQYV.

The chain combines TRBV28 with TRBJ2-2; 10 nucleotides align to TRBD2. Germline loops: CDR1 MDHEN, CDR2 SYDVKM. There are 20 residues in the CDR3. After removal of 2 bases from V and 6 bases from J, the junction contained 18 bases not matched to a gene. This CDR3 reads CASSLGAAAGGPGSAGELFF. The DNA of the CDR3 is TGTGCCAGCAGTTTAGGGGCTGCAGCGGGAGGGCCGGGTTCTGCCGGGGAGCTGTTTTTT.

The V gene is TRBV9, the J gene TRBJ1-5, with D tentatively TRBD1 (5 bases). V was shortened by 0 bases and J by 7 bases, with 8 bases between the two germline ends. The CDR3 has 13 residues. Germline CDR1 and CDR2: SGDLS and YYNGEE. Here the CDR3 reads CASSVGPGQPQHF. In nucleotides, the CDR3 is TGTGCCAGCAGCGTAGGCCCAGGGCAGCCCCAGCATTTT.

The V and J genes are TRBV6-5 and TRBJ2-7; TRBD2 matches 8 bases. This CDR3 comprises 15 residues. Trimming removed 5 bases from V and 2 bases from J; junction bases left unmatched: 8. Germline CDR1 and CDR2: MNHEY and SVGAGI. CDR3 coding DNA: TGTGCCAGCAGTCGTACTAGCGGAGAACCCTACGAGCAGTACTTC. This sequence encodes CASSRTSGEPYEQYF.

The gene calls are TRBV28 and TRBJ2-1, with a weak D call TRBD2 (5 bases). Deletions cut 11 bases from V and 0 bases from J, with 8 bases between. CDR3 length: 12 amino acids. Germline lookup yields CDR1 MDHEN and CDR2 SYDVKM. In DNA, the CDR3 is TGTGCCGTTGGGAGCTCCTACAATGAGCAGTTCTTC. Its protein is CAVGSSYNEQFF.

The chain combines TRBV2 with TRBJ2-1, with 7 bases aligning to TRBD2. After removal of 1 base from V and 4 bases from J, the junction contained 10 bases not matched to a gene. Germline values: CDR1 SNHLY, CDR2 FYNNEI. The CDR3 length is 17 residues. The CDR3 protein is CASSEGWEGLRYNEQFF. In DNA, the CDR3 is TGTGCCAGCAGTGAAGGGTGGGAGGGGCTAAGGTACAATGAGCAGTTCTTC.

This clone occurred once. CDR3 region: CASSYRGLDTEAFF. The CDR3 region has the DNA TGCGCCAGCAGCTACAGGGGATTGGACACTGAAGCTTTCTTT. The chain is built from TRBV5-1 and TRBJ1-1; TRBD1 agrees at 7 bases. This CDR3 region has 14 residues. From germline, CDR1 is SGHRS and CDR2 YFSETQ. With 3 bases clipped from V and 3 bases from J, the junction kept 5 bases outside the gene matches.

The rearrangement links TRBV28 to TRBJ2-7, with 7 bases identical to TRBD1. The V segment lost 5 bases and the J segment 5 bases; nucleotides outside the gene matches: 12. Germline loops: CDR1 MDHEN, CDR2 SYDVKM. CDR3 length: 15 amino acids. As DNA, the CDR3 is TGTGCCAGCAGTCCACAGGCGCTCCAGGGGGACGAGCAGTACTTC. Encoded protein: CASSPQALQGDEQYF.

This rearrangement joins TRBV27 to TRBJ1-4; a weak D match, TRBD1 (5 bases). This CDR3 is 16 amino acids long. With 6 bases removed from V and 2 bases from J, the gap between germline ends came to 16 bases. The germline V gene has CDR1 MNHEY and CDR2 SMNVEV (reference sequence). CDR3 DNA sequence: TGTGCCAGCAGAGGATCAGGGATGGGGACTAATGAAAAACTGTTTTTT. It encodes CASRGSGMGTNEKLFF. Combining the CDR3 with reference TRBV27 and TRBJ1-4 gives the whole variable domain EAQVTQNPRYLITVTGKKLTVTCSQNMNHEYMSWYRQDPGLGLRQIYYSMNVEVTDKGDVPEGYKVSRKEKRNFPLILESPSPNQTSLYFCASRGSGMGTNEKLFFGSGTQLSVL.

The J gene is TRBJ1-4, the V gene TRBV30; TRBD1 aligns across 8 bases. Trimming removed 3 bases from V and 1 base from J; junction bases left unmatched: 13. Germline lookup yields CDR1 GTSNPN and CDR2 SVGIG (reference sequence). The CDR3 consists of 18 residues. The DNA for the CDR3 is TGTGCCTGGAGCGACAGGGGTAGAGTGGGGGTAACTAATGAAAAACTGTTTTTT. It is translated as CAWSDRGRVGVTNEKLFF.

The rearrangement uses TRBV5-1 and TRBJ2-5; D uncertain. Near its end, the DNA agrees better with TRBJ2-7, so the J call may be wrong. Per germline, CDR1 SGHRS and CDR2 YFSETQ. The CDR3 runs 12 residues. CDR3 sequence (DNA): TGCGCCAGCAGCTTGAACAGCTACGAGCAGTACTTC. This translates into CASSLNSYEQYF.

This clone was detected a few times. The chain employs TRBV7-2 and TRBJ2-5; 12 bases are a match to TRBD2. The assigned J gene may be wrong: the sequence end matches TRBJ2-7 better. CDR3 length: 18 amino acids. CDR1 is SGHTA, CDR2 FQGNSA, per germline. The CDR3 reads CASSLVASGRASSYEQYF. The CDR3 bases are TGTGCCAGCAGCTTAGTGGCTAGCGGGAGGGCGAGCTCCTACGAGCAGTACTTC.

The J gene is TRBJ2-7, the V gene TRBV10-2; TRBD2 agrees at 7 bases. The trim removed 6 bases at V and 2 bases at J, leaving 4 bases unmatched. The CDR3 length is 13 residues. CDR1 and CDR2 from the germline V gene are WSHSY and SAAADI. Written as DNA, the CDR3 is TGCGCCAGCAGCCGGGACTATACCTACGAGCAGTACTTC. It encodes CASSRDYTYEQYF.

CDR3 protein: CAISDRTRETQYF. The CDR3 nucleotides read TGTGCCATCAGTGATCGAACTAGGGAGACCCAGTACTTC. The V and J genes are TRBV10-3 and TRBJ2-5, with D tentatively TRBD2 (5 bases). Germline V CDR1 and CDR2: ENHRY, SYGVKD. Trimming stripped 3 bases from V and 5 bases from J, with 10 bases between. The CDR3 spans 13 residues.

V and J are TRBV7-9 and TRBJ1-5, with TRBD1 matching over 8 bases. After removal of 6 bases from V and 4 bases from J, the junction contained 8 bases not matched to a gene. The V gene's germline CDR1 is SEHNR and CDR2 FQNEAQ (reference sequence). This CDR3 region has 15 residues. CDR3 in amino acids: CASSSGQGRNQPQHF. CDR3 in DNA: TGTGCCAGCAGTTCAGGACAGGGCAGGAATCAGCCCCAGCATTTT.